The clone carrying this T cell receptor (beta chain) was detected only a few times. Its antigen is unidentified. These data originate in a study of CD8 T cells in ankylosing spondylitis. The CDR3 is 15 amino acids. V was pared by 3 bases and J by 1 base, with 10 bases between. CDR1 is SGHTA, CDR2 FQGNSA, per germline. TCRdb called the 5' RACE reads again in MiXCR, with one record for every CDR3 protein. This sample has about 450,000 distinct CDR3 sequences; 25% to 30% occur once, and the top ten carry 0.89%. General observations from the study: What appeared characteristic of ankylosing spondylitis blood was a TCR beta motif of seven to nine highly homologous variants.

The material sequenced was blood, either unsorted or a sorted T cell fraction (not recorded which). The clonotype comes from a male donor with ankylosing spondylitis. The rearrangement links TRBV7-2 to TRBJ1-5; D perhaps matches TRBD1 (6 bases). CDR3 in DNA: TGTGCCAGCAGCTTCGACAGGTCAAGCAATCAGCCCCAGCATTTT. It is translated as CASSFDRSSNQPQHF. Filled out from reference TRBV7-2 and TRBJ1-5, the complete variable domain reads GAGVSQSPSNKVTEKGKDVELRCDPISGHTALYWYRQSLGQGLEFLIYFQGNSAPDKSGLPSDRFSAERTGGSVSTLTIQRTQQEDSAVYLCASSFDRSSNQPQHFGDGTRLSIL.